These 9 T cell receptor beta chains came from one sample sequenced in a study of STAT5B mutations in CD4+ large granular lymphocyte leukemia (dated by TCRdb to between 2021 and 2023). The receptor library was made with the immunoSEQ multiplex PCR assay. TCRdb's version of the immuneACCESS table is confined to in-frame rearrangements and falls short of the full clone set. An unresolved V gene accounts for under half of the shortfall where checked; the remainder is of unknown origin. Counted in this sample were roughly 25,000 clones; about 80% of them appeared once. The ten top clones hold less than 10% of the sample. Material: CD4+ T cells from blood buffy coats. The receptors shown here come from a human donor in good health.

This clone was picked up a small number of times. At one of its ends the junction is not consistent with the germline gene, which may arise from a read error. The chain has TRBV19 and TRBJ2-7; D gene ambiguous. Per the germline V gene, CDR1 is LNHDA and CDR2 is SQIVND (reference sequence). The CDR3 runs to 13 residues. Written as DNA, the CDR3 is TGTGCCAGTAGTATAGGCGGAACCGGCTCGCCGAACTTC. Its protein product is CASSIGGTGSPNF. The entire variable domain, with the rest obtained from reference TRBV19 and TRBJ2-7, is as follows: DGGITQSPKYLFRKEGQNVTLSCEQNLNHDAMYWYRQDPGQGLRLIYYSQIVNDFQKGDIAEGYSVSREKKESFPLTVTSAQKNPTAFYLCASSIGGTGSPNFGPGTRLTVT.

V is TRBV5-1 and J is TRBJ2-7; D may be TRBD1 (6 bases). In germline, CDR1 is SGHRS, CDR2 YFSETQ. Trimming took 2 bases from V and 7 from J, leaving 16 bases between them. The CDR3 has 14 amino acids. CDR3 in amino acids: CASSLIQGVREQYF. The DNA for the CDR3 is TGCGCCAGCAGCTTAATACAGGGAGTGAGAGAGCAGTACTTC.

The J gene is TRBJ2-1, the V gene TRBV5-1; D uncertain. CDR1 and CDR2 (germline): SGHRS, YFSETQ. The CDR3 contains 13 residues. V lost 1 base, J lost 5 bases, and 7 bases lay in between. CDR3: CASSLMVNNEQFF. In DNA form, the CDR3 reads TGCGCCAGCAGCTTGATGGTTAACAATGAGCAGTTCTTC.

The V and J genes are TRBV6-1 and TRBJ2-2; D call uncertain. V lost 8 bases and J lost 4, with 14 bases in between. The CDR3 contains 14 residues. Germline CDR1 reads MNHNS; CDR2 reads SASEGT. CDR3 protein: CASFSTWATGELFF. In DNA form, the CDR3 reads TGTGCCAGCTTTTCGACATGGGCCACCGGGGAGCTGTTTTTT.

This chain uses TRBV2 with TRBJ2-7; 7 positions match TRBD2. Germline CDR1 is SNHLY and CDR2 is FYNNEI. The ends lost 5 bases at V and 3 bases at J; junction bases unmatched: 4. This CDR3 has 13 residues. CDR3 amino acids: CASSPGLVYEQYV. The CDR3 DNA reads TGTGCCAGCAGTCCAGGACTAGTCTACGAGCAGTACGTC.

This chain uses TRBV30 with TRBJ2-7; D not certain. Per the germline V gene, CDR1 is GTSNPN and CDR2 is SVGIG (reference sequence). This CDR3 has 19 residues. Between the trimmed V and J ends, which lost 2 bases and 6 bases, there was a span of 32 bases. The CDR3 loop is CAWSRLRAVSENAVGEQYV. Written as DNA, the CDR3 is TGTGCCTGGAGTCGTCTCCGTGCCGTGTCGGAAAACGCCGTGGGCGAGCAGTACGTC.

There are a few counts of this clone. This rearrangement joins TRBV9 to TRBJ1-1; D gene ambiguous. CDR1 and CDR2 from the germline V gene are SGDLS and YYNGEE. This CDR3 is built from 13 residues. V lost 0 bases to trimming and J lost 1 base, with 4 bases between them. For the CDR3, the DNA is TGTGCCAGCAGCGTAGGCAGGAACACTGAAGCTTTCTTT. Its translation is CASSVGRNTEAFF.

The chain carries TRBV6-1 and TRBJ2-2, with 10 positions matching TRBD1. In germline, CDR1 is MNHNS, CDR2 SASEGT. The length of the CDR3 is 16 residues. V gave up 4 bases and J gave up 1 base; unmatched junction bases: 3. The CDR3 region has the DNA TGTGCCAGCAGTGGGGACAGGGGACGGAACACCGGGGAGCTGTTTTTT. Its translation is CASSGDRGRNTGELFF.

The rearrangement links TRBV6-1 to TRBJ2-3; possibly TRBD2 for D (6 bases). Deletions cut 5 bases from V and 7 bases from J, with 16 bases between. Germline assignment: CDR1 MNHNS and CDR2 SASEGT. This CDR3 comprises 14 residues. The CDR3 bases are TGTGCCAGCAGTATACAGCCCGGGGGACATACGCAGTATTTT. Its protein product is CASSIQPGGHTQYF.